This TCR beta chain was profiled in a study of control samples from healthy donors and cancer patients. The CDR3 extends over 14 amino acids. Germline CDR1 SEHNR, CDR2 FQNEAQ (reference sequence). V lost 4 bases and J lost 1, with 10 bases in between. Generated by immunoSEQ multiplex PCR, the TCRdb table keeps only in-frame clones and is missing some. The table has roughly 100,000 clones, around four fifths seen once. This sequence originates from a woman aged 45-65 years in good health. Source material: blood. The chain is built from TRBV7-9 and TRBJ2-5; D is unclear. The DNA for the CDR3 is TGTGCCAGCAGCTATTTACACTCCCAAGAGACCCAGTACTTC. The encoded protein is CASSYLHSQETQYF.